Listed below are T cell receptor beta chains from one sample, sequenced in a study of blood T cell repertoires in COVID-19. The protocol was immunoSEQ multiplex PCR, while the TCRdb copy is restricted to in-frame clones and leaves out a portion. Of around 250,000 clones listed, roughly nine tenths were seen once; the top ten hold approximately 1.3%. The sequenced sample consisted of PBMCs or T cells enriched from blood (not recorded which). These receptors were taken from a human donor in a cohort exposed to, infected with or recovered from COVID-19 (not recorded which). The donor label of this sample is uncertain. CDR3s include the opening cysteine and the closing phenylalanine or tryptophan. A D gene is named only where the DNA matches it firmly. Where a row states a size, it is once, few, many or the class of an expanded clone; other rows omit it.

J | V | size | D | CDR3 | DNA
TRBJ1-6 | TRBV18 | - | - | CASSPETDRNSPLHF | TGTGCCAGCTCACCAGAGACGGACAGAAATTCACCCCTCCACTTT
TRBJ2-2 | TRBV4-1 | - | - | CASSQVYTGELFF | TGCGCCAGCAGCCAAGTATACACCGGGGAGCTGTTTTTT
TRBJ2-7 | TRBV29-1 | - | - | CSVVWAHSTHEQYF | TGCAGCGTTGTTTGGGCACATTCAACCCACGAGCAGTACTTC
TRBJ1-1 | TRBV9 | - | - | CASSVATGTEAFF | TGTGCCAGCAGCGTAGCCACAGGCACTGAAGCTTTCTTT
TRBJ1-2 | TRBV18 | - | TRBD1 | CASSPGQGGYTF | TGTGCCAGCTCACCTGGACAGGGTGGCTACACCTTC
TRBJ2-3 | TRBV5-1 | - | - | CASSLELAPDTQYF | TGCGCCAGCAGCTTGGAGCTAGCCCCAGATACGCAGTATTTT
TRBJ1-2 | TRBV9 | - | TRBD1 | CASSARDRGGYTF | TGTGCCAGCAGCGCCCGGGACAGGGGTGGCTACACCTTC
TRBJ1-5 | TRBV5-8 | once | - | CASSLFTGNSNQPQHF | TGTGCCAGCAGCTTGTTTACAGGCAATAGCAATCAGCCCCAGCATTTT
TRBJ2-6 | TRBV29-1 | - | TRBD2 | CSVAAGEGANVLTF | TGCAGCGTTGCAGCGGGGGAAGGGGCCAACGTCCTGACTTTC
TRBJ1-1 | TRBV7-9 | - | - | CASSPRGRDTEAFF | TGTGCCAGCAGCCCCAGGGGTCGAGACACTGAAGCTTTCTTT
TRBJ1-4 | TRBV27 | - | TRBD1 | CASNYPGTAYNEKLFF | TGTGCCAGCAACTACCCGGGGACAGCCTATAATGAAAAACTGTTTTTT
TRBJ2-5 | TRBV7-2 | once | TRBD2 | CASSSLIAGATQYF | TGTGCCAGCAGCTCGCTTATAGCGGGGGCGACCCAGTACTTC
TRBJ1-2 | TRBV3-1/TRBV3-2 | - | - | CASSQGAIYGYTF | TGTGCCAGCAGCCAAGGGGCCATCTATGGCTACACCTTC
TRBJ1-4 | TRBV9 | - | TRBD1 | CASSVDQGQGQLFF | TGTGCCAGCAGCGTAGATCAGGGACAGGGACAACTGTTTTTT
TRBJ1-1 | TRBV10-3 | - | TRBD1 | CAIRPGTGEAFF | TGTGCCATCAGACCCGGGACAGGTGAAGCTTTCTTT
TRBJ2-3 | TRBV19 | - | TRBD2 | CASSIMGLAGGASTDTQYF | TGTGCCAGTAGTATAATGGGACTAGCGGGGGGCGCTAGCACAGATACGCAGTATTTT
TRBJ2-7 | TRBV5-1 | once | TRBD2 | CASSLAGIGSEQYF | TGCGCCAGCAGCTTAGCGGGGATAGGAAGCGAGCAGTACTTC
TRBJ2-7 | TRBV13 | - | TRBD1 | CASSSRDRERHF | TGTGCCAGCAGCTCTAGGGACAGGGAACGGCACTTC